This T cell receptor beta chain was sequenced during a study of OX40 agonist ivuxolimab in advanced cancers. Some clones are missing from TCRdb's copy, which holds only in-frame ones; the method was immunoSEQ multiplex PCR. Of around 120,000 clones in the sample, around 89% were seen once. The junction had 5 bases not matched to a gene; V was cut back by 1 base and J by 9 bases. The germline V gene has CDR1 LGHNA and CDR2 YNFKEQ. The length of the CDR3 is 14 residues. Sequenced material: CD4+ or CD8+ T cells sorted from blood, taken in a trial of the OX40 agonist ivuxolimab. The receptor was isolated from an adult with an advanced solid tumor such as melanoma, head and neck, liver or kidney cancer. The J gene is TRBJ2-1, the V gene TRBV4-2; TRBD1 matches at 8 bases. DNA of the CDR3: TGTGCCAGCAGCCAAGGGCAGGGGGCGACTGAGCAGTTCTTC. Translation gives CASSQGQGATEQFF.